This TCR beta chain was sequenced during a study of T cell repertoires in cytomegalovirus infection. The CDR3 contains 12 residues. V lost 5 bases, J lost 10 bases, and 4 bases stayed unmatched. The table lists this clonotype with a few counts. What it binds is not known. TCRdb passed the reads through MiXCR, listing each CDR3 protein once. Of some 46,000 distinct CDR3 sequences listed, about 21% were seen once; the top ten hold about 55%. Sample: CD8+ T cells from cultured PBMCs, taken from culture after CMV antigen stimulation. This TCR derives from a human donor in good health (CMV status not recorded). Some clones in this sample may be carry-over from other donors' samples. V usage is TRBV12-3 or TRBV12-4 and J usage is TRBJ2-1; 8 bases map to TRBD2. CDR3 nucleotide sequence: TGTGCCAGCAGTCTCCGACTAGCGGAGCAGTTCTTC. This sequence encodes CASSLRLAEQFF.